Reported below is one T cell receptor beta chain. The target of this receptor is not known. No base qualities exist here, and no much larger clone lies one base off it. The trial excluded patients who had a history of autoimmune disease or were on systemic immunosuppression. Peripheral blood for TCR sequencing was collected from all dose cohorts at baseline, on cycle 4 day 1, and on cycle 7 day 1. Samples were obtained from an open-label, multicenter, first-in-human phase I dose-escalation trial of ivuxolimab. The trial enrolled adults with locally advanced or metastatic head and neck squamous cell, hepatocellular, melanoma or renal cell carcinoma. Before TCR sequencing, CD4+ T cells and CD8+ T cells were sorted from peripheral blood as separate populations. This specimen comes from a study of OX40 agonist ivuxolimab in advanced cancers. Some background on the complete study: Ivuxolimab, which targeted the costimulatory receptor OX40 (CD134), was an agonistic, fully human IgG2 monoclonal antibody. Intravenous ivuxolimab was administered to patients every 2 weeks at six dose levels: 0.01, 0.1, 0.3, 1.5, 3 and 10 mg/kg. Among the 52 dose-escalation patients, about 19 had hepatocellular carcinoma, approximately 15 melanoma, 9 renal cell carcinoma and 9 head and neck cancer. In the dose-escalation cohort, 82.7% of patients were male, and the mean age was roughly 60 years, with a range of roughly 20 to 85. Prior anti-PD-1, anti-PD-L1 or anti-CTLA-4 therapy was permitted, and checkpoint inhibitors had been received by less than 45% of dose-escalation patients. Three dose-escalation patients achieved partial responses, one with hepatocellular carcinoma and two with cutaneous melanoma. Peripheral TCRbeta sequencing was intended to test whether TCR sequence diversity was altered and clonal T-cell expansion was caused by ivuxolimab. The paper covers the monotherapy dose-escalation part of the phase I ivuxolimab trial, which included N = 52 patients. What the work shows at the level of the full study, not this receptor alone: Which antigens the clonally expanded peripheral T cells were specific for was not determined. Low levels of normalized T-cell clonal expansion were also seen in some patients who did not respond. In the 0.1-3.0 mg/kg groups, partial responders had among the lowest normalized peripheral clonal expansion, particularly in CD8+ T cells. After ivuxolimab, expanded clones were on average more numerous among CD8+ T cells than among CD4+ T cells. At doses of 0.1 to 3.0 mg/kg, clonal expansion of both CD4+ and CD8+ blood T cells was observed from baseline to week 6.

Genomic DNA was extracted from sorted cells for sequencing of the TCRbeta CDR3 region. The immunoSEQ Assay was used for sequencing of TCRbeta CDR3 regions. Held by TCRdb, this immuneACCESS table contains in-frame sequences only and omits some clones. Under half of the omission traces to an unresolved V gene where checked; the cause of the rest is unknown. This sample comprises more than 80,000 clones, roughly 94% of them detected only once. Of the sample, approximately 2.4% falls within the top ten clones. The CDR3 goes from the cysteine to the phenylalanine over 14 residues. CDR3 DNA is the only sequence kept; it has 42 bases, read in frame from the first base. As encoded in the germline V gene, CDR1 is SGHRS while CDR2 is YFSETQ. Trimming costs V 1 base and J 5 bases, and their ends lie 9 bases apart.

The TCR comes from an adult with an advanced solid tumor such as melanoma, head and neck, liver or kidney cancer. Specimen: CD4+ or CD8+ T cells sorted from blood, collected in a trial of the OX40 agonist ivuxolimab. The V gene is TRBV5-1 and the J gene is TRBJ2-2, with no D gene named confidently. The nucleotides read TGCGCCAGCAGCTTGTGGGCCATTACCGGGGAGCTGTTTTTT. Translated, it gives CASSLWAITGELFF.